The T cell receptor beta chain described here comes from a study of blood T cell repertoires in COVID-19. Overall study context: Specimens from acute and convalescent COVID-19 originated in the United States, Italy and Spain.

Germline assignment: CDR1 GTSNPN and CDR2 SVGIG (reference sequence). V dropped 4 bases and J dropped 0 bases, with 10 bases sitting between them. This CDR3 has 13 amino acids. This clone was seen once. Cohorts were based on clinical histories the participants reported. For recovered donors of Cohort 3, there were two negative PCRs, clearance, or symptom resolution. The repertoire was sequenced with immunoSEQ multiplex PCR; TCRdb's copy has only in-frame clones and lacks some. The table has about 200,000 clones, around 87% seen once. The sequence came from a woman in her twenties or thirties who had recovered from COVID-19. The specimen sequenced was PBMCs or T cells enriched from blood (not recorded which). The chain uses TRBV30 and TRBJ2-7, with no clear D. CDR3 bases: TGTGCCTGGAATTCCAAAAACTCCTACGAGCAGTACTTC. Amino acid sequence: CAWNSKNSYEQYF.